The next 16 T cell receptor beta chains were all read from a single sample in a study of Graves' ophthalmopathy and Graves' hyperthyroidism. CDR3 regions of TCR beta were amplified from RNA transcripts. A first-round RT-PCR used HTBI primers, followed by a second-round multiplex PCR. TCRdb reprocessed the multiplex PCR reads with MiXCR, giving one entry per CDR3 protein. The profile shows approximately 500,000 distinct CDR3 sequences, approximately 14% of them singletons. The specimen sequenced was blood. The source of these receptors is a woman aged 30 to 39 with Graves' ophthalmopathy.

This clonotype has ten or more counts. The gene calls are TRBV15 and TRBJ2-7; 8 bases are a match to TRBD2. Looked up from germline, CDR1 is LNHNV and CDR2 is YYDKDF (reference sequence). V was clipped by 1 base and J by 4 bases; unmatched bases: 6. The length of the CDR3 is 15 residues. The CDR3 nucleotides read TGTGCCACCAGCAGAGTGGGCGGGAGGAGGTACGAGCAGTACTTC. Translating it yields CATSRVGGRRYEQYF.

This clonotype was recorded at least ten times. The chain couples TRBV28 to TRBJ1-6; D is possibly TRBD1 (6 bases). With 5 bases removed from V and 7 bases from J, the gap between germline ends came to 15 bases. Germline V lookup: CDR1 MDHEN, CDR2 SYDVKM. The CDR3 sequence is 15 residues long. For the CDR3, the DNA is TGTGCCAGCAGTGCAGACTCTACAGGGAATTCACCCCTCCACTTT. Amino acid sequence: CASSADSTGNSPLHF.

Only a few counts were recorded for this clonotype. This rearrangement joins TRBV7-2 to TRBJ1-2, with unresolved D. Deletions cut 7 bases from V and 2 bases from J, with 17 bases between. Looked up from germline, CDR1 is SGHTA and CDR2 is FQGNSA. The CDR3 runs to 15 residues. In DNA, the CDR3 is TGTGCCAGCACCCTACATGAACTAGGAAACTATGGCTACACCTTC. Protein product: CASTLHELGNYGYTF.

This clonotype was counted many times. The J gene is TRBJ1-5, the V gene TRBV19; D might be TRBD1 (5 bases). The V gene lost 3 bases and the J gene lost 9 bases, with 9 bases spanning the gap. The CDR3 has 12 residues. The germline V gene encodes CDR1 LNHDA and CDR2 SQIVND (reference sequence). CDR3 in DNA: TGTGCCAGTAGTATGGCCCAGGGGCCCCAGCATTTT. It translates to CASSMAQGPQHF.

The chain links TRBV5-4 to TRBJ2-5; TRBD1 or TRBD2 may be the D gene (6 bases each). CDR3 length equals 15 residues. The V gene's germline CDR1 is SGHNT and CDR2 YYREEE (reference sequence). The V end lost 4 bases, the J end lost 4 bases, and 17 bases lay between the germline ends. CDR3 amino acids: CASSLQGGSGETQYF. Written as DNA, the CDR3 is TGTGCCAGCAGCCTACAGGGAGGAAGTGGAGAGACCCAGTACTTC.

The CDR3, as DNA: TGTGCCAGCAGGTCCGGGACCGCCACAAAAAACATTCAGTACTTC. Protein: CASRSGTATKNIQYF. The chain recombines TRBV27 with TRBJ2-4; D might be TRBD1 or TRBD2, each matching 5 bases. CDR1 and CDR2 from the germline V gene are MNHEY and SMNVEV (reference sequence). This CDR3 comprises 15 residues. Trimming removed 6 bases from V and 4 bases from J, with 16 bases in between.

The table lists this clonotype with many counts. This chain connects TRBV20-1 to TRBJ2-5; possibly TRBD1 for D (5 bases). Trimming pared 6 bases from V and 10 bases from J, leaving 18 bases between. The CDR3 spans 12 residues. The V gene's germline CDR1 is DFQATT and CDR2 SNEGSKA (reference sequence). In nucleotides, the CDR3 is TGCAGTGCCCTTCTCGGCCAGGGTAGCCAGTACTTC. Its translation: CSALLGQGSQYF.

The CDR3 is CASREGVGYQETQYF. For the CDR3, the DNA is TGTGCCTCACGTGAGGGGGTGGGGTACCAAGAGACCCAGTACTTC. The V and J genes are TRBV12-3 or TRBV12-4 and TRBJ2-5; D may be TRBD1 (6 bases). The CDR3 covers 15 residues. Trimming pared 11 bases from V and 0 bases from J, leaving 19 bases between.

This clonotype was picked up many times. The chain has TRBV20-1 and TRBJ2-3; 11 bases agree with TRBD2. Germline V gene data show CDR1 as DFQATT and CDR2 as SNEGSKA (reference sequence). The CDR3 runs 19 residues. The ends lost 2 bases at V and 2 bases at J; junction bases unmatched: 15. The CDR3 DNA reads as TGCAGTGCTAGAACTAGGACTAGCGGGCTGCAGGGGCCCACAGATACGCAGTATTTT. This translates into CSARTRTSGLQGPTDTQYF.

In regard to this clonotype: It may be a read error: a sequence one base away is much more abundant. The chain carries TRBV28 and TRBJ1-2; D is possibly TRBD1 (6 bases). The CDR3 has 15 amino acids. Germline V gene sequence: CDR1 MDHEN, CDR2 SYDVKM. Here the CDR3 DNA reads TGTGCCAGCAGTTTCAGTCTGCCAGGGGCCTATGGCTACATCTTC. It specifies CASSFSLPGAYGYIF.

The sample holds many counts of this clonotype. The chain links TRBV30 to TRBJ2-7; no definite D call. V lost 3 bases and J 1 base, leaving 7 bases between the germline ends. Germline loops: CDR1 GTSNPN, CDR2 SVGIG (reference sequence). The CDR3 sequence is 12 residues long. CDR3 protein: CAWSKLSYEQYF. CDR3 bases: TGTGCCTGGAGCAAACTATCCTACGAGCAGTACTTC.

The sample holds many counts of this clonotype. CDR3 region: CASKGGLAGGGTDTQYF. The CDR3 DNA is TGTGCCAGCAAAGGCGGACTAGCGGGAGGTGGGACAGATACGCAGTATTTT. The J gene is TRBJ2-3, the V gene TRBV27; 14 bases fit TRBD2. Germline CDR1 MNHEY, CDR2 SMNVEV (reference sequence). The CDR3 has 17 amino acids. With V trimmed by 7 bases and J by 3 bases, 9 bases remained unmatched.

This clonotype was recorded at least ten times. This chain joins TRBV30 and TRBJ1-6; no firm D call. Germline V lookup: CDR1 GTSNPN, CDR2 SVGIG (reference sequence). The CDR3 loop spans 12 amino acids. Trimming took 5 bases from V and 5 from J, leaving 7 bases between them. CDR3 region: CAWGRDNSPLHF. Written as DNA, the CDR3 is TGTGCCTGGGGGAGGGATAATTCACCCCTCCACTTT.

This clonotype was seen repeatedly, ten times or more. J is TRBJ2-5 and V is TRBV28; 9 bases are a match to TRBD1. This CDR3 has 14 amino acids. Germline CDR1 and CDR2: MDHEN and SYDVKM. V was pared by 10 bases and J by 5 bases, with 11 bases of the junction left unmatched. The CDR3: CATSGDRARETQYF. The CDR3 DNA follows: TGTGCCACCAGCGGGGACAGGGCGAGGGAGACCCAGTACTTC.

This clonotype was recorded many times. The J gene is TRBJ1-4, the V gene TRBV7-2, with D tentatively TRBD1 (5 bases). V lost 6 bases and J 5 bases, leaving 13 bases between the germline ends. Germline CDR1 reads SGHTA; CDR2 reads FQGNSA. CDR3 length: 14 residues. This CDR3 is CASRLAGRNEKLFF. In nucleotides, the CDR3 is TGTGCCAGCAGATTGGCGGGGCGGAATGAAAAACTGTTTTTT.

This clonotype was found a few times. CDR3 nucleotides: TGCAGTGCCCCACTCCAGGACAGCGGGGAGCTGTTTTTT. This translates into CSAPLQDSGELFF. The chain uses TRBV20-1 and TRBJ2-2, with a possible D match to TRBD1 (6 bases). The germline V gene has CDR1 DFQATT and CDR2 SNEGSKA (reference sequence). The V gene lost 6 bases and the J gene lost 7 bases, with 15 bases spanning the gap. CDR3 length: 13 residues.